Following are 12 T cell receptor beta chains from one sample sequenced in a study of regulatory T cells in long-lasting Graves disease. Indicated time point: newly diagnosed GD, antithyroid drugs for less than 3 months. With RNA extracted from PBMCs as input, the TCR library was made. Libraries of TCR beta came from iRepertoire HTBI primers plus Arm-PCR of CDR3 regions. MiXCR, run by TCRdb on the multiplex PCR reads, gives a single entry per CDR3 protein. The repertoire has 520,000 or so distinct CDR3 sequences, about 12% of them found once; the top ten carry about 8.9%. The same sample was also studied in work on T cells in Graves' hyperthyroidism and ophthalmopathy.

This material consisted of peripheral blood mononuclear cells (PBMCs), taken at new diagnosis, from a patient treated with antithyroid drugs. The receptors stem from a woman under 40 with Graves disease.

Remarks on this clonotype: This clone may be a read error of a much larger clone one base away. V usage is TRBV2 and J usage is TRBJ1-5, with 7 positions matching TRBD1. With 6 bases clipped from V and 2 bases from J, the junction kept 10 bases outside the gene matches. The CDR3 is 16 residues long. Germline CDR1 and CDR2: SNHLY and FYNNEI. CDR3 nucleotides: TGTGCCAGCAGAATGCGACAGGGAAAAGGCAATCAGCCCCAGCATTTT. Its protein is CASRMRQGKGNQPQHF.

The chain combines TRBV28 with TRBJ2-1; 8 positions match TRBD1. Germline trimming cut 2 bases from V and 8 bases from J; bases unmatched to any gene: 8. The CDR3 consists of 15 residues. Germline CDR1 reads MDHEN; CDR2 reads SYDVKM. CDR3 bases: TGTGCCAGCAGTTTAGTTACAAACAGGGGGGATGAGCAGTTCTTC. This codes for CASSLVTNRGDEQFF. Full variable domain (rest looked up from reference TRBV28 and TRBJ2-1): DVKVTQSSRYLVKRTGEKVFLECVQDMDHENMFWYRQDPGLGLRLIYFSYDVKMKEKGDIPEGYSVSREKKERFSLILESASTNQTSMYLCASSLVTNRGDEQFFGPGTRLTVL.

Many counts were recorded for this clonotype. CDR3 amino acids: CSARDLRLAGVAYNEQFF. The CDR3, as DNA: TGCAGTGCTAGAGATCTGAGACTAGCGGGAGTGGCCTACAATGAGCAGTTCTTC. This sequence joins TRBV20-1 and TRBJ2-1, with 12 positions matching TRBD2. The CDR3 is 18 amino acids. J lost 2 bases, V lost 0 bases, and 8 bases had no gene match. The germline V gene has CDR1 DFQATT and CDR2 SNEGSKA (reference sequence).

This clonotype was seen at least ten times. The chain carries TRBV10-2 and TRBJ2-7; D call uncertain. The CDR3 sequence is 14 residues long. Germline V CDR1 and CDR2: WSHSY, SAAADI. With 5 bases removed from V and 2 bases from J, the gap between germline ends came to 13 bases. The CDR3 nucleotides are TGCGCCAGCAGTCAGAACGAAGTAACCTACGAGCAGTACTTC. Amino acid sequence: CASSQNEVTYEQYF.

There are many counts of this clonotype. V is TRBV28 and J is TRBJ1-2, with D unresolved. Trimming shortened V by 3 bases and J by 4 bases, and 6 bases separated the two germline ends. Germline CDR1 is MDHEN and CDR2 is SYDVKM. The CDR3 runs to 12 residues. CDR3 sequence (DNA): TGTGCCAGCAGTTTGAACCTCTATGGCTACACCTTC. It codes for CASSLNLYGYTF.

This clonotype was seen ten or more times. The chain employs TRBV12-3 or TRBV12-4 and TRBJ2-7, with D maybe TRBD1 (5 bases). V gave up 4 bases and J gave up 3 bases, with 13 bases separating them. The CDR3 is made up of 14 amino acids. CDR3 DNA sequence: TGTGCCAGCAGTTCTAGGGGATCAGGCTACGAGCAGTACTTC. This codes for CASSSRGSGYEQYF.

This clonotype has ten or more counts. This chain joins TRBV24-1 and TRBJ1-1, with D unclear. The germline V gene encodes CDR1 KGHDR and CDR2 SFDVKD. The CDR3 is 13 residues long. V lost 4 bases to trimming and J lost 10 bases, with 15 bases between them. CDR3 loop: CATSEKGRGGAFF. CDR3 sequence (DNA): TGTGCCACCAGTGAGAAAGGGAGAGGTGGAGCTTTCTTT.

The chain is built from TRBV27 and TRBJ1-5; TRBD1 might be the D (5 bases). V was cut by 2 bases and J by 7 bases, with 9 bases left in between. The CDR3 extends over 13 amino acids. Germline V gene lookup returns CDR1 MNHEY and CDR2 SMNVEV (reference sequence). The CDR3 DNA reads TGTGCCAGCAGTTTACAGGGTCAGCAGCCCCAGCATTTT. Its protein product is CASSLQGQQPQHF.

This clonotype was seen a handful of times. The genes are TRBV15 and TRBJ1-4, with 8 positions matching TRBD1. The CDR3 covers 16 residues. Germline values: CDR1 LNHNV, CDR2 YYDKDF (reference sequence). V dropped 0 bases and J dropped 7; count of bases not matched to a gene: 7. The CDR3 is CATSRDQGTGTEKLFF. The CDR3, as DNA: TGTGCCACCAGCAGAGATCAGGGGACAGGTACTGAAAAACTGTTTTTT.

This clonotype was observed many times. The germline gene is not matched at one end of the junction; a read error may be the cause. The chain employs TRBV12-3 or TRBV12-4 and TRBJ2-1; 9 bases line up with TRBD1. This CDR3 is 16 amino acids long. The CDR3 region is CASSSGTGFAYNERFF. For the CDR3, the DNA is TGTGCCAGCAGTTCGGGGACAGGGTTCGCCTACAATGAGCGGTTCTTC.

This clonotype was observed many times. The chain carries TRBV15 and TRBJ2-1, with 8 positions matching TRBD1. The germline gives CDR1 LNHNV, CDR2 YYDKDF (reference sequence). The CDR3 runs 17 residues. The ends lost 3 bases at V and 5 bases at J; junction bases unmatched: 12. CDR3 residues: CATSRGTGTGLNNEQFF. The DNA for the CDR3 is TGTGCCACCAGCAGGGGAACCGGGACAGGACTTAACAATGAGCAGTTCTTC.

The sample holds a few counts of this clonotype. The chain combines TRBV11-3 with TRBJ2-1; D is unresolved. Trimming took off 0 bases at V and 13 bases at J, with 10 bases between the two ends. Germline CDR1 reads SGHNT; CDR2 reads YENEEA. The CDR3 runs 12 residues. The CDR3, as DNA: TGTGCCAGCAGCTTAGAAAAAACTAAACAGTTCTTC. It encodes CASSLEKTKQFF.